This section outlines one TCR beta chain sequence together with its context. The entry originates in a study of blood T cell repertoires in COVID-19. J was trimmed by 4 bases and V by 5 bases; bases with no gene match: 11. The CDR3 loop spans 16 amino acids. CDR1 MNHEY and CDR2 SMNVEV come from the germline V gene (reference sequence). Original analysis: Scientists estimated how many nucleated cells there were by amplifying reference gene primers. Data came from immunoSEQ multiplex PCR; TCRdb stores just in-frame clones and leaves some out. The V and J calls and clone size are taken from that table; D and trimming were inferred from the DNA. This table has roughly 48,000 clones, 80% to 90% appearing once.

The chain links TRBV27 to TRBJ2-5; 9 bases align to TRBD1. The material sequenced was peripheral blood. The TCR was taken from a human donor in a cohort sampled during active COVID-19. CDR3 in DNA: TGTGCCAGCAGTCCCTGGACAGGGGAGAAGGGAGAGACCCAGTACTTC. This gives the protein CASSPWTGEKGETQYF.